This T cell receptor (beta chain) was identified during a study of shared clonotypes between healthy human individuals. Germline CDR1 and CDR2: SGHVS and FQNEAQ. This CDR3 comprises 18 residues. V gave up 8 bases and J gave up 7 bases; unmatched junction bases: 19. Generated by immunoSEQ multiplex PCR, the TCRdb table keeps only in-frame clones and is missing some. The table shows hundreds of thousands of clones, with about 74% occurring only once. This receptor was identified in a woman aged 25-40 years in good health. The material sequenced was memory CD4+ T cells sorted from blood. Subset in this sample: CD45RA-negative fraction. J is TRBJ2-1 and V is TRBV7-8, with 11 bases that match TRBD2. The CDR3: CASCKMNLGLAGWNEQFF. The CDR3 coding sequence is TGTGCCAGCTGTAAGATGAATTTAGGACTAGCGGGTTGGAATGAGCAGTTCTTC.